The T cell receptor beta chain under discussion was sequenced for a study of beta chain features in type 1 diabetes. At the level of the study: Age, gender, cell numbers and subset yield matched between patients and controls. Examination of sorted cells across all samples involved 98,000,000 or so cells.

This CDR3 contains 13 residues. Germline V lookup: CDR1 GTSNPN, CDR2 SVGIG (reference sequence). V lost 0 bases, J lost 10 bases, and 5 bases stayed unmatched. General study points: Patients with type 1 diabetes carried fewer insertions and had more deletions at their VDJ junctions. Patients showed naive, central memory and Treg TCRB repertoires that appeared more similar than those of healthy donors.

All of the isolated RNA was reverse transcribed, so expressed TCRB transcripts were sequenced. Sequencing was performed with immunoSEQ multiplex PCR; in TCRdb, only in-frame clones are kept and a portion is missing. Of approximately 300,000 clones in the sample, more than 9.5% were seen once. Only a few counts were recorded for this clone. Its specificity is unknown. J is TRBJ1-2 and V is TRBV30, with 10 bases that match TRBD1. The sample consisted of naive CD4+ T cells from blood. The sequence derives from a woman in her thirties in good health. CDR3 in DNA: TGTGCCTGGAGTGTTGCAGGACAGGGGGACTACACCTTC. As protein: CAWSVAGQGDYTF.